The rows below give T cell receptor beta chains drawn from one sample of a study of T cells in Graves' hyperthyroidism and ophthalmopathy. MiXCR, applied by TCRdb to the multiplex PCR reads, yields one record per CDR3 protein. The sample gives hundreds of thousands of distinct CDR3 sequences, approximately 20% of which show up once; over 35% is in the top ten. Sequencing was done on a sample of blood. The receptors derive from a man aged 40-50 years with Graves' hyperthyroidism. Both conserved end residues are part of each CDR3. The order of the fields is J gene, clone size, V gene, D gene, CDR3 DNA, CDR3 protein. The D gene is left open where the match is weak. Not every row has a clone size; where given, it reads once, few, many or a size class.

>TRBJ2-3|many|TRBV10-3|-
TGTGCCATCAGTGAAAGACGTTTGACGGGGGTCGGCACAGATACGCAGTATTTT
CAISERRLTGVGTDTQYF
>TRBJ2-2|many|TRBV5-1|-
TGCGCCAGCAGCGAGCAGGTGAACACCGGGGAGCTGTTTTTT
CASSEQVNTGELFF
>TRBJ2-2|-|TRBV5-1|TRBD2
TGCGCCAGCAGCCCAGCGGGGGGGCCTTCGAACACCGGGGAGCTGTTTTTT
CASSPAGGPSNTGELFF
>TRBJ2-5|many|TRBV20-1|TRBD2
TGCAGTGCTAGACTAGCGGGGATCCAAGAGACCCAGTACTTC
CSARLAGIQETQYF
>TRBJ2-5|many|TRBV7-2|-
TGTGCCAGCAGCCCTCTGGCGGCCCAAGAGACCCAGTACTTC
CASSPLAAQETQYF
>TRBJ2-1|many|TRBV11-2|-
TGTGCCAGCAGCTTAGTTGGTGAAGGGGGAAGCAATGAGCAGTTCTTC
CASSLVGEGGSNEQFF
>TRBJ2-3|-|TRBV24-1|TRBD1
TGTGCCACCAGTGACCGGACAGGGCCAGATACGCAGTATTTT
CATSDRTGPDTQYF
>TRBJ2-7|many|TRBV11-2|-
TGTGCCAGCAGCTTACCTTTTACCTACGAGCAGTACTTC
CASSLPFTYEQYF
>TRBJ1-5|many|TRBV10-3|-
TGTGCCACGGCGGAAAACCCAGGGCGACAGCCCCAGCATTTT
CATAENPGRQPQHF
>TRBJ1-6|-|TRBV18|-
TGTGCCGGCTCCGAAAGAAGAAATAATTCACCCCTCCACTTT
CAGSERRNNSPLHF
>TRBJ2-3|-|TRBV4-2|-
TGTGCCAGCAGCCAAGTGTGGGGGACCTACACAGATACGCAGTATTTT
CASSQVWGTYTDTQYF
>TRBJ2-2|many|TRBV2|-
TGTGCCAGCAGCAGAAGAAACGGGGAGCTGTTTTTT
CASSRRNGELFF
>TRBJ1-5|many|TRBV6-2/TRBV6-3|-
TGTGCCAGCAGTTCCGAGAGAGGTCAGCCCCAGCATTTT
CASSSERGQPQHF
>TRBJ1-4|many|TRBV30|-
TGTGCCTGGAGTGTAGTTGGAGGAAAACTGTTTTTT
CAWSVVGGKLFF
>TRBJ1-3|few|TRBV28|-
TGTGCCAGCAGTCCATATACAGGGACTTCTTTTGGAAACACCATATATTTT
CASSPYTGTSFGNTIYF
>TRBJ2-7|many|TRBV28|TRBD1
TGTGCCAGCAGTTTCGCCAGGGGGCTCTCCTACGAGCAGTACTTC
CASSFARGLSYEQYF
>TRBJ1-1|many|TRBV10-3|-
TGTGCCATCACCCCCAGGGTAGACACTGAAGCTTTCTTT
CAITPRVDTEAFF
>TRBJ2-7|-|TRBV29-1|-
TGCAGCGTCGAAGAAAACAGCTCCTACGAGCAGTACTTC
CSVEENSSYEQYF
>TRBJ1-6|once|TRBV5-1|TRBD1
TGCGCCAGCAGCACAGGACAGGGATGGTCACCCCTCCACTTT
CASSTGQGWSPLHF
>TRBJ2-2|-|TRBV7-2|-
TGTGCCAGCAGCTTGATGGAGAGGAGCGGGGAGCTGTTTTTT
CASSLMERSGELFF
>TRBJ2-1|many|TRBV6-2/TRBV6-3|TRBD2
TGTGCCAGCAGGAGCGGGGGAGTCAATGAGCAGTTCTTC
CASRSGGVNEQFF
>TRBJ2-1|few|TRBV4-3|-
TGCGCCAGCAGCCATTTATGGGAGAACCCCTACAATGAGCAGTTCTTC
CASSHLWENPYNEQFF
>TRBJ2-1|many|TRBV28|-
TGTGCCAGCAGTTTCCCCGTGGGCCTAAATGAGCAGTTCTTC
CASSFPVGLNEQFF
>TRBJ2-5|many|TRBV18|-
TGTGCCAGCTCACCAGGGAGCGAAGAGACCCAGTACTTC
CASSPGSEETQYF
>TRBJ2-7|-|TRBV19|TRBD1
TGTGCCAGTAGTATAAATGCGATCGGGACAGCCTACGAGCAGTACTTC
CASSINAIGTAYEQYF
>TRBJ2-7|many|TRBV5-5|-
TGTGCCAGCAGTGAAACGTCGTCCCGGGGGTACGAGCAGTACTTC
CASSETSSRGYEQYF
>TRBJ1-6|-|TRBV5-4|TRBD1
TGTGCCAGCAGCTTGGCCTACAGGGGTGATTCACCCCTCCACTTT
CASSLAYRGDSPLHF
>TRBJ1-4|-|TRBV6-2/TRBV6-3|-
TGTGCCAGCAGGGGGGCACTGAATAATGAAAAACTGTTTTTT
CASRGALNNEKLFF
>TRBJ2-3|many|TRBV20-1|TRBD2
TGCAGTGCTAGACCTCTTAGCGGGGGGGGCACAGATACGCAGTATTTT
CSARPLSGGGTDTQYF
>TRBJ1-2|-|TRBV19|TRBD1
TGTGCCAGTAGTTGGACAGGGGAGGGCTACACCTTC
CASSWTGEGYTF
>TRBJ2-3|many|TRBV7-2|TRBD1
TGTGCCAGCAGCTTATATAGGGGACAGGGCACAGATACGCAGTATTTT
CASSLYRGQGTDTQYF
>TRBJ2-1|many|TRBV20-1|-
TGCAGTGCTAAGGTTTACAATGAGCAGTTCTTC
CSAKVYNEQFF
>TRBJ2-7|many|TRBV2|TRBD1
TGTGCCAGCAGTCAACCATCTTCGGGACAGGGTAAACAAACATCCTACGAGCAGTACTTC
CASSQPSSGQGKQTSYEQYF
>TRBJ1-1|many|TRBV5-1|TRBD1
TGCGCCAGCAGCTCCGGACAGGCGTGGGTGAACACTGAAGCTTTCTTT
CASSSGQAWVNTEAFF
>TRBJ2-3|-|TRBV7-9|-
TGTGCCAGCAGCTCATCGGGCGGGAGCACAGATACGCAGTATTTT
CASSSSGGSTDTQYF
>TRBJ1-2|many|TRBV10-3|TRBD1
TGTGCCATCTCACTCGGGACAGGGGACTATGGCTACACCTTC
CAISLGTGDYGYTF
>TRBJ2-7|-|TRBV24-1|-
TGTGCCACCAGTGGTTTGGGAGGAGAGCAGTACTTC
CATSGLGGEQYF
>TRBJ2-7|-|TRBV7-6|TRBD2
TGTGCCAGCAGCCCCGCCGGGACTAGCGGGGGACTCTACGAGCAGTACTTC
CASSPAGTSGGLYEQYF
>TRBJ2-7|-|TRBV5-6|TRBD2
TGTGCCAGCAGCAAGACTAGCGGGGGCTCCTACGAGCAGTACTTC
CASSKTSGGSYEQYF
>TRBJ2-2|few|TRBV19|TRBD1
TGTGCCAGTAGTAACAGCCGGGACAGGGGTCACACCGGGGAGCTGTTTTTT
CASSNSRDRGHTGELFF
>TRBJ2-1|many|TRBV28|TRBD2
TGTGCCAGCAGTTTAGCCCTCACGAGCGGGGGGGCTTCCTACAATGAGCAGTTCTTC
CASSLALTSGGASYNEQFF
>TRBJ2-2|-|TRBV27|TRBD1
TGTGCCAGCAGCCCGAACAGGGGCACCGGGGAGCTGTTTTTT
CASSPNRGTGELFF
>TRBJ1-1|few|TRBV5-1|-
TGCGCCAGCAGCTTCGGGGGGCAGGGGACTGAAGCTTTCTTT
CASSFGGQGTEAFF
>TRBJ2-3|-|TRBV4-3|-
TGCGCCAGCAGCCAAGCTGGCGGCGGGGTGTCAGATACGCAGTATTTT
CASSQAGGGVSDTQYF